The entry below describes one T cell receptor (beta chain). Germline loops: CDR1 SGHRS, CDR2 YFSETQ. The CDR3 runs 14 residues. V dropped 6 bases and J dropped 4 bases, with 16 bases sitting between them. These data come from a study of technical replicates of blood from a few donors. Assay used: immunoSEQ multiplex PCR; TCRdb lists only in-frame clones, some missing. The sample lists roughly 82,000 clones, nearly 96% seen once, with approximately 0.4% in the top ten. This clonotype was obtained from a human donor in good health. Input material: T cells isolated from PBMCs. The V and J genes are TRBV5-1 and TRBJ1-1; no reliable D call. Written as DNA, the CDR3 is TGCGCCAGCAATAAACAGCCTTCAGCCACTGAAGCTTTCTTT. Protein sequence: CASNKQPSATEAFF.